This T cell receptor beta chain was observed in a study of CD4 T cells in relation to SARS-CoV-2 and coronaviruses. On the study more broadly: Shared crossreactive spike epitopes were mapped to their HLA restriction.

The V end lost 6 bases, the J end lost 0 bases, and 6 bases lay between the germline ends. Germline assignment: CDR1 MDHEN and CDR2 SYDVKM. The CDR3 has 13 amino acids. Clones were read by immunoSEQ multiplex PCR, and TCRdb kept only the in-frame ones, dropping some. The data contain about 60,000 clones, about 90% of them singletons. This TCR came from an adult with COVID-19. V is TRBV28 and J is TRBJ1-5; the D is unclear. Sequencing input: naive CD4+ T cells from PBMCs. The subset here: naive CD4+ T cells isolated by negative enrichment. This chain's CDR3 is CASRLLSNQPQHF. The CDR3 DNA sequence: TGTGCCAGCAGACTCCTTAGCAATCAGCCCCAGCATTTT.